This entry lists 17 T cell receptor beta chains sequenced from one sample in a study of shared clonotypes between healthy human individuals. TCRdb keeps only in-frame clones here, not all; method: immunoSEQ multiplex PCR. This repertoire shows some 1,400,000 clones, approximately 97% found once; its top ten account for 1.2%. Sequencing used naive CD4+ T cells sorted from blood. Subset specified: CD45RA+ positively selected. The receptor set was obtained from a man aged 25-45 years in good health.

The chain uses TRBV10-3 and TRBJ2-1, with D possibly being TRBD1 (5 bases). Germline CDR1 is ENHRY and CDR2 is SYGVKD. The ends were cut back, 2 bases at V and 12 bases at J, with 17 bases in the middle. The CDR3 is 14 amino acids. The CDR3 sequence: CAISEKGLSSGQFF. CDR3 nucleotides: TGTGCCATCAGTGAGAAGGGGCTCAGCTCGGGGCAGTTCTTC.

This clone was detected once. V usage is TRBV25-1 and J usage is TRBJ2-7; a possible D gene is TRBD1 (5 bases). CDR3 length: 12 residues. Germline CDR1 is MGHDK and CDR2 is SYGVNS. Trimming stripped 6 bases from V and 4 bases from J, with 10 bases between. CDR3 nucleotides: TGTGCCAGCAGACGACAGTTATACGAGCAGTACTTC. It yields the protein CASRRQLYEQYF.

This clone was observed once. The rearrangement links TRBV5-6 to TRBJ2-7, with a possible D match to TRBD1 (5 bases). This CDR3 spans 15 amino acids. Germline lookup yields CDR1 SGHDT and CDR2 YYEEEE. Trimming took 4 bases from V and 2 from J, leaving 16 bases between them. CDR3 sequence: CASSPTRLGAYEQYF. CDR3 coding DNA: TGTGCCAGCAGCCCCACACGGTTAGGGGCCTACGAGCAGTACTTC.

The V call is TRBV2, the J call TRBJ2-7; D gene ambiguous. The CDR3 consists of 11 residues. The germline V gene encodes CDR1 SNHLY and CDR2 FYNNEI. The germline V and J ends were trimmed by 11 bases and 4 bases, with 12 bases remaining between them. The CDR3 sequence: CAQHRLYEQYF. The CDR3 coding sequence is TGTGCCCAGCACAGACTTTACGAGCAGTACTTC.

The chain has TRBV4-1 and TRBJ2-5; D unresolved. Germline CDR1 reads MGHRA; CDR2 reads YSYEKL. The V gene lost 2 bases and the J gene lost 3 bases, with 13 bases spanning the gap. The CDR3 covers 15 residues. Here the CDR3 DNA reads TGCGCCAGCAGCCAAATCGACATACCGAAAGAGACCCAGTACTTC. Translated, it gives CASSQIDIPKETQYF.

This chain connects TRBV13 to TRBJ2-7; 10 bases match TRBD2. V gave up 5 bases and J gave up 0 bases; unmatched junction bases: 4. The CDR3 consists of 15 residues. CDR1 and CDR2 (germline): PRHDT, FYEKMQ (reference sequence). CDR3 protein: CASSISGRSSYEQYF. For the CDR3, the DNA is TGTGCCAGCAGCATTAGCGGGAGGTCCTCCTACGAGCAGTACTTC.

CDR3 sequence: CASSLGLATQSYEQYF. The DNA for the CDR3 is TGCGCCAGCAGCTTGGGACTAGCGACCCAATCCTACGAGCAGTACTTC. The V call is TRBV5-1, the J call TRBJ2-7; 8 bases are shared with TRBD2. Trimming cost V 0 bases and J 1 base; bases outside gene matches: 6. There are 16 residues in the CDR3. Germline V gene sequence: CDR1 SGHRS, CDR2 YFSETQ.

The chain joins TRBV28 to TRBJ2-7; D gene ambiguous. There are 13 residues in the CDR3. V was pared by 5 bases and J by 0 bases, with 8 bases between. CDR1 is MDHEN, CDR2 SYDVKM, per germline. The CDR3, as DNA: TGTGCCAGCAGTCCGTCCCCCTCCTACGAGCAGTACTTC. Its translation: CASSPSPSYEQYF.

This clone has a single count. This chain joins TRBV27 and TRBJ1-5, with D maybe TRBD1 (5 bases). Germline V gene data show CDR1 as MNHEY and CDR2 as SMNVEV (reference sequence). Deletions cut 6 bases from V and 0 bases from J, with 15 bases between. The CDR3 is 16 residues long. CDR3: CASSQLSGGSNQPQHF. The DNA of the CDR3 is TGTGCCAGCAGCCAGCTTAGCGGGGGTAGCAATCAGCCCCAGCATTTT.

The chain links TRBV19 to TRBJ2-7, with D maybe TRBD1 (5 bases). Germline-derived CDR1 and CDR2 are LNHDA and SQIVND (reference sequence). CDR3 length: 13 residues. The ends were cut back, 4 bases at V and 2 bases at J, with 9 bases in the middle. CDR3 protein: CASSNTGTYEQYF. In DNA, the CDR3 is TGTGCCAGTAGTAACACAGGAACCTACGAGCAGTACTTC.

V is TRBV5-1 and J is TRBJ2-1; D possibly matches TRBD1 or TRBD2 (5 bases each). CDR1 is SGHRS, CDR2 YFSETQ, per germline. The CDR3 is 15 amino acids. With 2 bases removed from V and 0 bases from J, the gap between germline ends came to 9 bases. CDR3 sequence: CASSFGGSSYNEQFF. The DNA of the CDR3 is TGCGCCAGCAGCTTTGGGGGAAGCTCCTACAATGAGCAGTTCTTC.

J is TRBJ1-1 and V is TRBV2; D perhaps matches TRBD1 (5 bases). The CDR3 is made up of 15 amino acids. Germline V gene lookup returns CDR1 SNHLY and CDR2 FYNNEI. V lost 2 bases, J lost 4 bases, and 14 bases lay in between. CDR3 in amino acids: CASSEPSVGGTEAFF. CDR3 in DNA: TGTGCCAGCAGTGAACCGAGTGTGGGGGGCACTGAAGCTTTCTTT.

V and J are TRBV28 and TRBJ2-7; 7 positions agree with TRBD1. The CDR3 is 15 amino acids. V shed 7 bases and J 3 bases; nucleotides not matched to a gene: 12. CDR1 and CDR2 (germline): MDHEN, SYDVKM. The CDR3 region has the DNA TGTGCCAGCAAAACTAACCGGGACAGTTTCTACGAGCAGTACTTC. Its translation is CASKTNRDSFYEQYF. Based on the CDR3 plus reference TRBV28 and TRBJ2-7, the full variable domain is DVKVTQSSRYLVKRTGEKVFLECVQDMDHENMFWYRQDPGLGLRLIYFSYDVKMKEKGDIPEGYSVSREKKERFSLILESASTNQTSMYLCASKTNRDSFYEQYFGPGTRLTVT.

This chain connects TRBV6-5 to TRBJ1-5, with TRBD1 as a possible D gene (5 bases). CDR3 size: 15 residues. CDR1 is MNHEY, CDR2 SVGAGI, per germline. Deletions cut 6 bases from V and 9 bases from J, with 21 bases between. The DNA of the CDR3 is TGTGCCAGCAGACCACACGGGGCGACAATCATGCCCCAGCATTTT. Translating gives CASRPHGATIMPQHF.

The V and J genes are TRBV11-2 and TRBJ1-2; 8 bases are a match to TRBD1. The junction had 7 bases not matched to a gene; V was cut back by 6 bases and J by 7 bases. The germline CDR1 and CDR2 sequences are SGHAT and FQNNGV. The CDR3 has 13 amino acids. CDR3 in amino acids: CASSRQGTGGYTF. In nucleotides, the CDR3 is TGTGCCAGCAGTCGACAGGGGACCGGTGGCTACACCTTC.

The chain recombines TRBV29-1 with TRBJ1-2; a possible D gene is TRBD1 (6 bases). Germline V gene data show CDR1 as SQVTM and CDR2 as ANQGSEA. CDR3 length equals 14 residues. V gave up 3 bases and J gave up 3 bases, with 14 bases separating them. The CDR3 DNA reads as TGCAGCGTTGATGGGGGTTCAGGGGACTATGGCTACACCTTC. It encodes CSVDGGSGDYGYTF.

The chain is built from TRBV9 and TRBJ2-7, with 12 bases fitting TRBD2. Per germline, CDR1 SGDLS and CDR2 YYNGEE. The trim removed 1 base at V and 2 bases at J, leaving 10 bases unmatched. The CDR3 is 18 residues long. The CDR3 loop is CASSVSLAGGPRTYEQYF. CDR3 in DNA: TGTGCCAGCAGCGTATCGCTAGCGGGAGGGCCTCGGACCTACGAGCAGTACTTC.